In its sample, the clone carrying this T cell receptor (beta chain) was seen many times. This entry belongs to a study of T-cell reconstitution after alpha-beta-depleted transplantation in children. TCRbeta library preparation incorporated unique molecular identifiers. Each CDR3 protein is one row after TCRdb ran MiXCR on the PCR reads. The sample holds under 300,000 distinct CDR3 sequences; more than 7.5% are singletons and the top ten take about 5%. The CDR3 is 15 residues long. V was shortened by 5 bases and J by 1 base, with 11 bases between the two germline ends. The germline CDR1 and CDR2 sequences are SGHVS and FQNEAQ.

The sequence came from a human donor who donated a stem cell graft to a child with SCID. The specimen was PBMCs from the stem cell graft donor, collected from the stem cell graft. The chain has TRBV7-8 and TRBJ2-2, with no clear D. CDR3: CASSPRLMNTGELFF. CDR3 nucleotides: TGTGCCAGCAGCCCCCGCCTCATGAACACCGGGGAGCTGTTTTTT.